The 18 T cell receptor beta chains below come from one sample, sequenced in a study of blood T cell repertoires in COVID-19. TCRdb's table, derived via immunoSEQ multiplex PCR, lists solely in-frame clones and lacks some. Of 60,000 to 75,000 clones listed, around 87% were seen once; the top ten hold about 6.3%. Material: peripheral blood. The origin of the receptors is a man aged 55 to 70 with acute or convalescent COVID-19.

This sequence joins TRBV15 and TRBJ1-5; D possibly corresponds to TRBD1 (5 bases). Trimming cost V 0 bases and J 5 bases, with 14 bases left between them. The CDR3 has 16 residues. Germline values: CDR1 LNHNV, CDR2 YYDKDF (reference sequence). As DNA, the CDR3 is TGTGCCACCAGCAGAGAGACAGAAACAATGGATCAGCCCCAGCATTTT. Translated, it gives CATSRETETMDQPQHF.

The chain is built from TRBV6-1 and TRBJ2-5, with D perhaps matching TRBD2 (6 bases). The CDR3 is 18 residues long. Germline V lookup: CDR1 MNHNS, CDR2 SASEGT. Deletions cut 3 bases from V and 4 bases from J, with 24 bases between. CDR3 in DNA: TGTGCCAGCAGTGAGCCAATCTCCTGGGTCGGGGGACCAGAGACCCAGTACTTC. As protein: CASSEPISWVGGPETQYF.

The chain is built from TRBV7-8 and TRBJ1-5; D ambiguous. Germline CDR1 and CDR2: SGHVS and FQNEAQ. V was pared by 0 bases and J by 5 bases, with 5 bases between. The CDR3 is 13 amino acids. CDR3 region: CASSLARDQPQHF. The CDR3 DNA follows: TGTGCCAGCAGCTTAGCGAGGGATCAGCCCCAGCATTTT.

This clone was detected only once. The V gene is TRBV9, the J gene TRBJ2-2; the match to TRBD1 covers 9 bases. J was trimmed by 5 bases and V by 3 bases; bases with no gene match: 5. The CDR3 is made up of 15 amino acids. Germline lookup yields CDR1 SGDLS and CDR2 YYNGEE. The CDR3 DNA reads TGTGCCAGCAGCGCGCGGGACAGGGTGACCGGGGAGCTGTTTTTT. Translating gives CASSARDRVTGELFF.

The chain is built from TRBV6-2 or TRBV6-3 and TRBJ2-7; TRBD2 agrees at 9 bases. The CDR3 totals 15 residues. The V and J ends lost 3 bases and 5 bases, in that order; junction bases with no gene match: 8. Germline V CDR1 and CDR2: MNHEY, SVGEGT. The CDR3 here is CASSYLRTSVDEQYF. In nucleotides, the CDR3 is TGTGCCAGCAGTTATTTGAGGACTAGCGTAGACGAGCAGTACTTC.

CDR3 DNA: TGTGCCAGTAGTATTGCCGGTTATAGCAATCAGCCCCAGCATTTT. Translation gives CASSIAGYSNQPQHF. The rearrangement uses TRBV19 and TRBJ1-5; D ambiguous. The CDR3 is 15 residues long. Germline CDR1 LNHDA, CDR2 SQIVND (reference sequence). V was pared by 3 bases and J by 0 bases, with 9 bases between. The whole variable domain, filled in from reference TRBV19 and TRBJ1-5, reads DGGITQSPKYLFRKEGQNVTLSCEQNLNHDAMYWYRQDPGQGLRLIYYSQIVNDFQKGDIAEGYSVSREKKESFPLTVTSAQKNPTAFYLCASSIAGYSNQPQHFGDGTRLSIL.

The chain links TRBV6-2 or TRBV6-3 to TRBJ1-1; no clear D gene. The CDR3 covers 13 residues. CDR1 is MNHEY, CDR2 SVGEGT, per germline. V lost 2 bases and J lost 3, with 7 bases in between. The CDR3 DNA is TGTGCCAGCAGTTACGAGGGCTACACTGAAGCTTTCTTT. Its translation: CASSYEGYTEAFF.

The chain is built from TRBV5-8 and TRBJ2-1; 8 bases align to TRBD1. Germline CDR1 is SGHTS and CDR2 is YDEGEE. The V segment lost 2 bases and the J segment 3 bases; nucleotides outside the gene matches: 7. The CDR3 consists of 16 residues. The CDR3 spells CASSFETGASYNEQFF. DNA for the CDR3: TGTGCCAGCAGCTTTGAGACAGGGGCCAGCTACAATGAGCAGTTCTTC. Drawing the rest from reference TRBV5-8 and TRBJ2-1, the complete variable domain is EAGVTQSPTHLIKTRGQQATLRCSPISGHTSVYWYQQALGLGLQFLLWYDEGEERNRGNFPPRFSGRQFPNYSSELNVNALELEDSALYLCASSFETGASYNEQFFGPGTRLTVL.

In this sample, this clone turned up once. This chain links TRBV9 with TRBJ2-7; D is unclear. Germline V gene data show CDR1 as SGDLS and CDR2 as YYNGEE. V was clipped by 0 bases and J by 0 bases, with 7 bases between them. The CDR3 sequence is 14 residues long. The CDR3 sequence: CASSVESSSYEQYF. The CDR3 region has the DNA TGTGCCAGCAGCGTAGAGTCGAGCTCCTACGAGCAGTACTTC.

V and J are TRBV6-2 or TRBV6-3 and TRBJ2-2; 14 bases agree with TRBD2. Trimming at V came to 4 bases and at J to 7 bases, leaving 5 bases not matched to a gene. The CDR3 is made up of 16 amino acids. Germline assignment: CDR1 MNHEY and CDR2 SVGEGT. Here the CDR3 DNA reads TGTGCCAGCAGTTGGACTAGCGGGGGGCGCGGCGGGGAGCTGTTTTTT. Its protein product is CASSWTSGGRGGELFF.

The chain has TRBV6-5 and TRBJ2-5, with TRBD2 matching 8 bases. The ends lost 5 bases at V and 5 bases at J; junction bases unmatched: 10. Germline V gene data show CDR1 as MNHEY and CDR2 as SVGAGI. The CDR3 has 15 amino acids. The CDR3 loop reads CASSSLAGGAETQYF. CDR3 nucleotide sequence: TGTGCCAGCAGTAGCCTGGCGGGGGGCGCGGAGACCCAGTACTTC.

This clone was found once. The rearrangement joins TRBV7-2 to TRBJ2-2; TRBD2 agrees at 9 bases. The germline V gene has CDR1 SGHTA and CDR2 FQGNSA. The CDR3 has 16 amino acids. After removal of 1 base from V and 8 bases from J, the junction contained 8 bases not matched to a gene. The CDR3 DNA is TGTGCCAGCAGCTTAGGGACTAGCGCCCGGGGGGGGGAGCTGTTTTTT. This encodes CASSLGTSARGGELFF.

CDR3 DNA sequence: TGTGCCAGCAGCGTAGCGAACAGCTATGGCTACACCTTC. It codes for CASSVANSYGYTF. The chain uses TRBV9 and TRBJ1-2; D gene ambiguous. V lost 0 bases and J lost 4, with 7 bases in between. Looked up from germline, CDR1 is SGDLS and CDR2 is YYNGEE. The CDR3 totals 13 residues. The variable domain in full, completed from reference TRBV9 and TRBJ1-2, reads DSGVTQTPKHLITATGQRVTLRCSPRSGDLSVYWYQQSLDQGLQFLIQYYNGEERAKGNILERFSAQQFPDLHSELNLSSLELGDSALYFCASSVANSYGYTFGSGTRLTVV.

V is TRBV5-8 and J is TRBJ2-7; 8 bases align to TRBD1. Germline loops: CDR1 SGHTS, CDR2 YDEGEE. V shed 6 bases, J shed 4 bases, and the junction held 9 bases outside the gene matches. The CDR3 is 14 residues long. The CDR3 nucleotides read TGTGCCAGCACGGACAGGGACGTCATTTACGAGCAGTACTTC. Protein product: CASTDRDVIYEQYF. The whole variable domain, remainder taken from reference TRBV5-8 and TRBJ2-7, is EAGVTQSPTHLIKTRGQQATLRCSPISGHTSVYWYQQALGLGLQFLLWYDEGEERNRGNFPPRFSGRQFPNYSSELNVNALELEDSALYLCASTDRDVIYEQYFGPGTRLTVT.

Written as DNA, the CDR3 is TGTGCCAGCAGTGTAAAGGGGACAGTTTATAGCAATCAGCCCCAGCATTTT. The encoded protein is CASSVKGTVYSNQPQHF. The V call is TRBV2, the J call TRBJ1-5, with 7 nucleotides matching TRBD1. This CDR3 contains 17 residues. Unmatched junction bases numbered 9, after V lost 4 bases and J lost 0 bases. The germline gives CDR1 SNHLY, CDR2 FYNNEI.

The V and J genes are TRBV19 and TRBJ2-1; D is perhaps TRBD2 (7 bases). With 5 bases removed from V and 6 bases from J, the gap between germline ends came to 17 bases. Germline assignment: CDR1 LNHDA and CDR2 SQIVND (reference sequence). This CDR3 spans 15 amino acids. CDR3 sequence (DNA): TGTGCCAGTAGTTCTGCGGGGGCGATCAGCAATGAGCAGTTCTTC. This translates into CASSSAGAISNEQFF.

CDR3 sequence: CASSVSEGAGYTF. The CDR3 DNA follows: TGCGCCAGCAGTGTAAGCGAAGGGGCTGGCTACACCTTC. The rearrangement uses TRBV10-1 and TRBJ1-2; tentatively, D is TRBD1 (5 bases). The V end lost 4 bases, the J end lost 7 bases, and 13 bases lay between the germline ends. Germline-derived CDR1 and CDR2 are WNHNN and SYGVQD (reference sequence). This CDR3 has 13 residues.

The genes are TRBV30 and TRBJ2-7, with 10 bases fitting TRBD1. V shed 1 base, J shed 4 bases, and the junction held 7 bases outside the gene matches. This CDR3 spans 15 amino acids. The germline V gene has CDR1 GTSNPN and CDR2 SVGIG (reference sequence). CDR3 in amino acids: CAWSAGTGVWYEQYF. CDR3 DNA: TGTGCCTGGAGTGCCGGGACAGGGGTTTGGTACGAGCAGTACTTC. The whole variable domain, remainder taken from reference TRBV30 and TRBJ2-7, is SQTIHQWPATLVQPVGSPLSLECTVEGTSNPNLYWYRQAAGRGLQLLFYSVGIGQISSEVPQNLSASRPQDRQFILSSKKLLLSDSGFYLCAWSAGTGVWYEQYFGPGTRLTVT.